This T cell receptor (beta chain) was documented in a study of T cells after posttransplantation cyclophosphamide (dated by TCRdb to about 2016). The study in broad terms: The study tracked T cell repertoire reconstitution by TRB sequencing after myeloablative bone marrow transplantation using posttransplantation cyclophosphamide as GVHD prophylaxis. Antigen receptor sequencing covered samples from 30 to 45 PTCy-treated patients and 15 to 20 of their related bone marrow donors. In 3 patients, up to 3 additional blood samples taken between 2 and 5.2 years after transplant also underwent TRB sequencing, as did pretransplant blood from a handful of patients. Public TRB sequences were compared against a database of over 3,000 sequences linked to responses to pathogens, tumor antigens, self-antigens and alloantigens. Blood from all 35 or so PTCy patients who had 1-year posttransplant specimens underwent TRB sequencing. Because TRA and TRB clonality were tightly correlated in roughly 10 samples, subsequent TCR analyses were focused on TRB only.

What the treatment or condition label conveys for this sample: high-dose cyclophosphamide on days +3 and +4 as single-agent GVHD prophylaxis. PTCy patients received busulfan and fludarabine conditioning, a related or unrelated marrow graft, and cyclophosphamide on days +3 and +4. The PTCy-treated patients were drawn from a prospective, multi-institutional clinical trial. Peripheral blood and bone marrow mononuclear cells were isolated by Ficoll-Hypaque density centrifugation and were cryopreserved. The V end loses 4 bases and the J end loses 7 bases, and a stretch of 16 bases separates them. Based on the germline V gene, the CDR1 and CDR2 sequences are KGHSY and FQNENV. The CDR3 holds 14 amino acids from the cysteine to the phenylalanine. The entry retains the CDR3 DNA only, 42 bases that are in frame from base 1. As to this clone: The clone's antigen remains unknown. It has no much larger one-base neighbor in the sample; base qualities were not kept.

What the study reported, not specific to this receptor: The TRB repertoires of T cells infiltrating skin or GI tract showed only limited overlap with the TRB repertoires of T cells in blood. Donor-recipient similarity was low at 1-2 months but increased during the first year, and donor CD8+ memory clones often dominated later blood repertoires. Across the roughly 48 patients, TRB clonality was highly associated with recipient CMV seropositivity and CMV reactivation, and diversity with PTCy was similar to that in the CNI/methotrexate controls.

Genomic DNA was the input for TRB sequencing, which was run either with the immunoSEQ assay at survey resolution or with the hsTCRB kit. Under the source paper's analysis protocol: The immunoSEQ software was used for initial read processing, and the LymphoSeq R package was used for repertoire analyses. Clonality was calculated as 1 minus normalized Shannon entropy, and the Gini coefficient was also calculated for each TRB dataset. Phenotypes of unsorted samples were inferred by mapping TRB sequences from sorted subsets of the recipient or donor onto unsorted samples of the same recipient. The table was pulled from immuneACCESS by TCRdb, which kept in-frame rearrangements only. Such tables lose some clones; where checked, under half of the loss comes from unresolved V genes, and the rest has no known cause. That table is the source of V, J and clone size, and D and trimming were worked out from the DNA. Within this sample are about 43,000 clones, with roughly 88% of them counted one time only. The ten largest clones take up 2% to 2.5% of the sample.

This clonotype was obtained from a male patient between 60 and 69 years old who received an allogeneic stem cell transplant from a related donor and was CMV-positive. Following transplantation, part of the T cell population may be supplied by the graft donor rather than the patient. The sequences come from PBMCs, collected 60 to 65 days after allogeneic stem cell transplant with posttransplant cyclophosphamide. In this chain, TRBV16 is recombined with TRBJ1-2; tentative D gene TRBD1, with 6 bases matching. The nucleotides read TGTGCCAGCAGCCTCGGGGGGGGGCTGAGTGGCTACACCTTC. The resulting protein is CASSLGGGLSGYTF.